This T cell receptor beta chain was retrieved from a study of blood T cell repertoires in COVID-19. At the level of the study: There were acute and convalescent COVID-19 samples, and they came from the United States, Italy and Spain. Sample material is recorded as cDNA or gDNA derived from T cells, B-cell-depleted T cells, or PBMCs.

V was pared by 1 base and J by 7 bases, with 8 bases of the junction left unmatched. Germline CDR1 MGHRA, CDR2 YSYEKL. The CDR3 contains 17 residues. Authors' data handling: Using reference gene primer amplification, nucleated cell counts were estimated. Assay used: immunoSEQ multiplex PCR; TCRdb lists only in-frame clones, some missing. D and trimming were read from the DNA, whereas the V and J calls and clone size are those reported in that table. The sample shows approximately 350,000 clones, more than 70% of them seen only once. This chain connects TRBV4-1 to TRBJ2-1; 12 nucleotides agree with TRBD2. Sequencing was done on a sample of peripheral blood. This TCR was recovered from a man aged 35-49 years with acute or convalescent COVID-19. Here the CDR3 DNA reads TGCGCCAGCAGCCAAGGACTAGCGGGAGTAGTGTGGAATGAGCAGTTCTTC. Translation gives CASSQGLAGVVWNEQFF.